Presented here are 2 T cell receptor beta chains from one specimen sequenced in a study of neurological immune-mediated disorders. TCRdb recomputed calls from the 5' RACE reads with MiXCR, one row per CDR3 protein. This sample has some 70,000 distinct CDR3 sequences, with about 4.9% found just once. The specimen was PBMCs. All receptors come from a man under 40 with multiple sclerosis.

In the case of this clonotype: A single base separates this from a much larger clone, so it may be a read error. The J gene is TRBJ2-1, the V gene TRBV7-2, with 8 bases fitting TRBD2. CDR1 and CDR2 from the germline V gene are SGHTA and FQGNSA. V gave up 6 bases and J gave up 2 bases; unmatched junction bases: 3. The CDR3 has 14 amino acids. CDR3 amino acids: CASRGGGTYNEQFF. The CDR3 nucleotides are TGTGCCAGCAGAGGCGGGGGGACCTACAATGAGCAGTTCTTC.

This clonotype appeared many times. The J gene is TRBJ2-6, the V gene TRBV5-5, with a weak D call TRBD1 (6 bases). V was trimmed by 2 bases and J by 2 bases, leaving 8 bases between them. Germline V gene data show CDR1 as SGHKS and CDR2 as YYEKEE (reference sequence). The CDR3 length is 15 residues. The CDR3 here is CASSFSGAGANVLTF. CDR3 DNA sequence: TGTGCCAGCAGCTTTTCAGGGGCTGGGGCCAACGTCCTGACTTTC.